The source of this TCR beta chain is a study of T cell responses to AZD1222 COVID-19 vaccine. Study at large: Researchers grouped second doses given at about 4 or about 12 weeks into one pool. The study's findings and limits: Dominant CD4 TCR responses targeted spike regions 160-218 and 743-854. The peak T cell response came first, and repertoires were sampled only after it.

A word on this clone: Its antigen is not identified.

V was clipped by 6 bases and J by 0 bases, with 9 bases between them. The CDR3 extends over 14 amino acids. Per the germline V gene, CDR1 is SGHTA and CDR2 is FQGNSA. The method was immunoSEQ multiplex PCR; TCRdb's version includes in-frame clones alone and lacks a portion of them. Seen here are around 250,000 clones, 90% to 95% observed once, and the top ten hold around 0.57%. This TCR derives from an adult in good health. The sample here was peripheral blood, taken on day 0 of AZD1222 vaccination. V gene TRBV7-2 combines with J gene TRBJ1-3; weak D call: TRBD1 (5 bases). The CDR3 reads CASRSGPSGNTIYF. The CDR3 nucleotides are TGTGCCAGCAGATCAGGGCCCTCTGGAAACACCATATATTTT.